These 18 T cell receptor beta chains were all obtained from the same sample, sequenced in a study of OX40 agonist ivuxolimab in advanced cancers. TCRdb keeps only in-frame clones here, not all; method: immunoSEQ multiplex PCR. The sample holds around 62,000 clones, 80% to 85% seen once. The sequencing here drew on CD4+ or CD8+ T cells sorted from blood, taken in a trial of the OX40 agonist ivuxolimab. All receptors derive from an adult with an advanced solid tumor such as melanoma, head and neck, liver or kidney cancer.

The chain uses TRBV28 and TRBJ2-1, with D possibly being TRBD2 (5 bases). There are 11 residues in the CDR3. Per the germline V gene, CDR1 is MDHEN and CDR2 is SYDVKM. In DNA, the CDR3 is TGTGCTTCAGAGGGAATGAATGAGCAGTTCTTC. Its protein product is CASEGMNEQFF.

The chain uses TRBV7-9 and TRBJ2-7, with 10 bases fitting TRBD1. CDR3 length equals 15 residues. Germline loops: CDR1 SEHNR, CDR2 FQNEAQ (reference sequence). V shed 1 base, J shed 4 bases, and the junction held 4 bases outside the gene matches. The CDR3 DNA reads as TGTGCCAGCAGCTTAGGAGGACAGGGGGGGTACGAGCAGTACTTC. It translates to CASSLGGQGGYEQYF.

The chain links TRBV19 to TRBJ1-2, with D uncertain. V was cut by 0 bases and J by 1 base, with 9 bases left in between. The germline V gene has CDR1 LNHDA and CDR2 SQIVND (reference sequence). The CDR3 covers 15 residues. The CDR3 protein is CASSIEPLDNYGYTF. CDR3 DNA sequence: TGTGCCAGTAGTATAGAGCCCCTCGATAACTATGGCTACACCTTC. The variable domain in full, with the rest retrieved from reference TRBV19 and TRBJ1-2, is DGGITQSPKYLFRKEGQNVTLSCEQNLNHDAMYWYRQDPGQGLRLIYYSQIVNDFQKGDIAEGYSVSREKKESFPLTVTSAQKNPTAFYLCASSIEPLDNYGYTFGSGTRLTVV.

This clone occurred a few times. V is TRBV5-1 and J is TRBJ2-7; tentatively, D is TRBD1 (5 bases). The CDR3 extends over 13 amino acids. Germline CDR1 reads SGHRS; CDR2 reads YFSETQ. V shed 1 base and J shed 3 bases, with 8 bases lying between them. As DNA, the CDR3 is TGCGCCAGCAGCTTGTTAGGGGACTACGAGCAGTACTTC. Protein product: CASSLLGDYEQYF.

V usage is TRBV2 and J usage is TRBJ1-5; 7 bases agree with TRBD1. Germline CDR1 SNHLY, CDR2 FYNNEI. With V trimmed by 6 bases and J by 6 bases, 5 bases remained unmatched. The CDR3 sequence is 13 residues long. CDR3 DNA: TGTGCCAGCAGGCAGGGGGGGAGTCAGCCCCAGCATTTT. It specifies CASRQGGSQPQHF.

The chain has TRBV5-1 and TRBJ2-7; TRBD2 matches 13 bases. J gave up 5 bases and V 3 bases, and 8 bases lay outside the gene matches. Germline V gives CDR1 SGHRS, CDR2 YFSETQ. The CDR3 is 16 amino acids. This chain's CDR3 is CASSSTSGGAGDEQYF. The DNA of the CDR3 is TGCGCCAGCAGCTCTACTAGCGGGGGGGCCGGGGACGAGCAGTACTTC.

The chain combines TRBV20-1 with TRBJ1-2; weak D call: TRBD1 (5 bases). The CDR3 is 11 residues long. V was cut by 5 bases and J by 5 bases, with 9 bases left in between. Per the germline V gene, CDR1 is DFQATT and CDR2 is SNEGSKA (reference sequence). CDR3 amino acids: CSAWGGYGYTF. The CDR3 DNA is TGCAGTGCTTGGGGGGGATATGGCTACACCTTC.

The rearrangement joins TRBV7-2 to TRBJ1-1; the D gene is possibly TRBD1 (5 bases). The CDR3 runs to 14 residues. V lost 5 bases and J lost 4, with 14 bases in between. Germline loops: CDR1 SGHTA, CDR2 FQGNSA. CDR3 in DNA: TGTGCCAGCAGCCTTGGTCCAGGGAGCACTGAAGCTTTCTTT. Translated, it gives CASSLGPGSTEAFF. Variable domain in full (rest from reference TRBV7-2 and TRBJ1-1): GAGVSQSPSNKVTEKGKDVELRCDPISGHTALYWYRQSLGQGLEFLIYFQGNSAPDKSGLPSDRFSAERTGGSVSTLTIQRTQQEDSAVYLCASSLGPGSTEAFFGQGTRLTVV.

The CDR3 bases are TGTGCCAGCAGTGAGCTGGAGACCCAGTACTTC. Its translation is CASSELETQYF. The chain uses TRBV6-4 and TRBJ2-5; no firm D call. Trimming stripped 3 bases from V and 5 bases from J, with 4 bases between. Germline CDR1 MRHNA, CDR2 SNTAGT. The CDR3 contains 11 residues.

The V call is TRBV7-2, the J call TRBJ2-2; D possibly corresponds to TRBD2 (6 bases). Trimming stripped 5 bases from V and 5 bases from J, with 15 bases between. CDR1 and CDR2 (germline): SGHTA, FQGNSA. The CDR3 runs to 15 residues. This CDR3 is CASSPQRAGTGELFF. CDR3 bases: TGTGCCAGCAGCCCCCAGCGGGCAGGTACCGGGGAGCTGTTTTTT.

The chain couples TRBV6-6 to TRBJ2-5, with TRBD1 matching over 9 bases. CDR3 length equals 14 residues. The V segment lost 8 bases and the J segment 5 bases; nucleotides outside the gene matches: 9. CDR1 MNHNY and CDR2 SVGAGI come from the germline V gene (reference sequence). This CDR3 is CASSPQGARETQYF. CDR3 sequence (DNA): TGTGCCAGCTCCCCACAGGGGGCGCGGGAGACCCAGTACTTC.

The chain joins TRBV6-6 to TRBJ1-5; D is possibly TRBD1 (5 bases). V lost 0 bases to trimming and J lost 5 bases, with 8 bases between them. The CDR3 length is 14 residues. Germline values: CDR1 MNHNY, CDR2 SVGAGI (reference sequence). The CDR3 protein is CASSYSTRDQPQHF. CDR3 bases: TGTGCCAGCAGTTACTCGACCAGGGATCAGCCCCAGCATTTT.

This rearrangement joins TRBV7-2 to TRBJ2-5; 9 positions match TRBD1. Germline CDR1 SGHTA, CDR2 FQGNSA. The V segment lost 5 bases and the J segment 2 bases; nucleotides outside the gene matches: 9. This CDR3 is built from 16 residues. The CDR3 region is CASSLRTGALQETQYF. In DNA, the CDR3 is TGTGCCAGCAGCCTAAGGACAGGGGCGCTGCAAGAGACCCAGTACTTC.

V usage is TRBV2 and J usage is TRBJ2-3; D might be TRBD2 (6 bases). The CDR3 has 12 residues. Germline V CDR1 and CDR2: SNHLY, FYNNEI. The V end lost 1 base, the J end lost 9 bases, and 8 bases lay between the germline ends. This CDR3 is CASSEVAETQYF. CDR3 DNA sequence: TGTGCCAGCAGTGAAGTAGCGGAAACGCAGTATTTT. Complete variable domain (other parts from reference TRBV2 and TRBJ2-3): EPEVTQTPSHQVTQMGQEVILRCVPISNHLYFYWYRQILGQKVEFLVSFYNNEISEKSEIFDDQFSVERPDGSNFTLKIRSTKLEDSAMYFCASSEVAETQYFGPGTRLTVL.

This clone occurred once. DNA for the CDR3: TGTGCCACCAGCAGCCCTCGGGCTGGAAACACCATATATTTT. It specifies CATSSPRAGNTIYF. The chain combines TRBV15 with TRBJ1-3; unclear D gene. This CDR3 contains 14 residues. Between the trimmed V and J ends, which lost 3 bases and 2 bases, there was a span of 8 bases. Germline CDR1 and CDR2: LNHNV and YYDKDF (reference sequence).

This clone was picked up a small number of times. The chain recombines TRBV29-1 with TRBJ1-2; TRBD1 matches at 8 bases. The CDR3 has 14 residues. The V segment lost 4 bases and the J segment 4 bases; nucleotides outside the gene matches: 8. Germline-derived CDR1 and CDR2 are SQVTM and ANQGSEA. CDR3 sequence reads: CSVVTVQGGYGYTF. In nucleotides, the CDR3 is TGCAGCGTTGTTACCGTACAGGGGGGCTATGGCTACACCTTC. Combining the CDR3 with reference TRBV29-1 and TRBJ1-2 gives the whole variable domain SAVISQKPSRDICQRGTSLTIQCQVDSQVTMMFWYRQQPGQSLTLIATANQGSEATYESGFVIDKFPISRPNLTFSTLTVSNMSPEDSSIYLCSVVTVQGGYGYTFGSGTRLTVV.

J is TRBJ1-3 and V is TRBV6-1; D is uncertain. The CDR3 spans 14 residues. The V gene's germline CDR1 is MNHNS and CDR2 SASEGT. Trimming took 3 bases from V and 0 from J, leaving 6 bases between them. The CDR3: CASSDIYSGNTIYF. The CDR3 nucleotides are TGTGCCAGCAGTGACATCTACTCTGGAAACACCATATATTTT.

The chain joins TRBV5-6 to TRBJ1-2; D unclear. The V gene's germline CDR1 is SGHDT and CDR2 YYEEEE. V shed 2 bases and J shed 5 bases, with 16 bases lying between them. This CDR3 region has 15 residues. The CDR3 DNA sequence: TGTGCCAGCAGCTTTTCCCCACCGTCTGAGTATGGCTACACCTTC. Translation: CASSFSPPSEYGYTF.